These T cell receptor beta chains were read from a single sample in a study of CD8+CD57+ T cells in acquired aplastic anemia. TCRdb fed the reads into MiXCR, producing one record per CDR3 protein. The sample yields under 200,000 distinct CDR3 sequences, under 55% seen once. Sequencing input: sorted CD4+, CD8+, or CD8+CD57+ T cells (not recorded which) from PBMCs. The receptor source for this set is a human donor with aplastic anemia. CDR3s include the opening cysteine and the closing phenylalanine or tryptophan.

j_call | v_call | cdr3_length | cdr3_aa
TRBJ1-2 | TRBV5-1 | 15 | CASSATGTFNYGYTF
TRBJ2-7 | TRBV20-1 | 16 | CSARDPGRPKIYEQYF
TRBJ1-4 | TRBV2 | 15 | CASSEASVAGEKLFF
TRBJ1-1 | TRBV19 | 13 | CASRGGRNTEAFF
TRBJ2-7 | TRBV10-3 | 13 | CAISATAGYEQYF
TRBJ2-1 | TRBV18 | 15 | CASSPLTGRRDEQFF
TRBJ1-1 | TRBV14 | 16 | CASSLLSDGGTVEAFF
TRBJ1-2 | TRBV20-1 | 11 | CSASQGYGYTF
TRBJ1-3 | TRBV24-1 | 17 | CATSDGQGNMSGNTIYF
TRBJ1-5 | TRBV2 | 14 | CASKRGAQRQPQHF
TRBJ2-3 | TRBV15 | 15 | CATSRDRGGADTQYF
TRBJ1-2 | TRBV7-8 | 16 | CASSLNLDRGPGGYTF
TRBJ1-5 | TRBV6-5 | 16 | CASSSSPRGTNQPQHF
TRBJ2-7 | TRBV4-2 | 16 | CASSQDSGRASYEQYF
TRBJ2-7 | TRBV10-3 | 13 | CAIGTSGRYEQYF
TRBJ1-1 | TRBV7-6 | 14 | CASSFSDVNTEAFF
TRBJ2-7 | TRBV10-3 | 13 | CAVNGQVPYEQYF
TRBJ1-1 | TRBV7-3 | 15 | CASSSPGDRGRKAFF
TRBJ1-2 | TRBV9 | 14 | CASSTGTAKWGYTF
TRBJ2-1 | TRBV29-1 | 15 | CSLAGRGSGDNEQFF
TRBJ1-6 | TRBV27 | 15 | CASSLWGQEGSPLHF
TRBJ2-3 | TRBV10-3 | 14 | CATGEATSTDTQYF
TRBJ2-7 | TRBV29-1 | 13 | CSVEAGTNYEQYF
TRBJ2-5 | TRBV20-1 | 15 | CSARVLAGGGETQYF
TRBJ2-7 | TRBV29-1 | 14 | CSVEAWWGGNEQYF
TRBJ1-1 | TRBV7-4 | 11 | CASSLTGVAFF
TRBJ1-3 | TRBV12-3/TRBV12-4 | 14 | CASSYQISGNTIYF
TRBJ2-7 | TRBV25-1 | 18 | CASSEYGLNPGSIYEQYF
TRBJ1-5 | TRBV6-2/TRBV6-3 | 15 | CASSYIQGGNQPQHF
TRBJ2-7 | TRBV20-1 | 12 | CSARDPGREQYF
TRBJ2-3 | TRBV24-1 | 17 | CATSDSRLAASTDTQYF
TRBJ1-2 | TRBV12-3/TRBV12-4 | 15 | CASRVGVAVRGGYTF
TRBJ2-3 | TRBV3-1 | 18 | CASSPLAGGPLSSDTQYF
TRBJ2-2 | TRBV7-2 | 16 | CASSPPGSTNTGELFF
TRBJ2-7 | TRBV11-1 | 18 | CASSLAGMGAGDPYEQYF
TRBJ1-6 | TRBV6-1 | 14 | CASNTRGTQSPLHF
TRBJ1-1 | TRBV2 | 14 | CASSEGTSSTEAFF
TRBJ2-3 | TRBV15 | 17 | CATSRGASGISTDTQYF
TRBJ1-1 | TRBV2 | 13 | CASSGSMNTEAFF